What follows are 27 T cell receptor beta chains derived from one specimen sequenced in a study of molecular identifiers for immune sequencing clone quantification. In TCRdb, the PCR reads were re-called with MiXCR into one record per CDR3 protein. The table lists 460,000 or so distinct CDR3 sequences, over 20% of them singletons. Source material: naive CD8+ T cells from blood, with Jurkat cell RNA spiked in. Subset described: FACS-sorted CD8+CD4-CCR7+CD45RA+ naive T cells. The receptors shown here come from a human donor in good health. Some libraries in this study had Jurkat cell RNA spiked in.

In the case of this clonotype: This may be a read error, as it is one base from a much larger clone. The chain has TRBV10-3 and TRBJ2-5; the D gene is possibly TRBD1 (5 bases). CDR1 is ENHRY and CDR2 is SYGVKD in the germline V gene. The CDR3 sequence is 15 residues long. CDR3 residues: CAISESAGRQEAQYF. CDR3 nucleotide sequence: TGTGCCATCAGTGAGTCGGCAGGGCGCCAAGAGGCCCAGTACTTC.

The V and J genes are TRBV2 and TRBJ2-3; 7 nucleotides match TRBD1. CDR1 and CDR2 from the germline V gene are SNHLY and FYNNEI. The CDR3 extends over 14 amino acids. J was trimmed by 3 bases and V by 6 bases; bases with no gene match: 6. The CDR3 here is CASRVTGVTDTQYF. The CDR3 coding sequence is TGTGCCAGCAGGGTAACAGGGGTTACAGATACGCAGTATTTT.

The count of this clonotype is one. A much larger clonotype is one base distant, so this may be a read error. The rearrangement joins TRBV7-9 to TRBJ1-1; D is perhaps TRBD1 (6 bases). The CDR3 is made up of 17 amino acids. The germline V and J ends were trimmed by 5 bases and 6 bases, with 25 bases remaining between them. CDR1 and CDR2 (germline): SEHNR, FQNEAQ (reference sequence). The CDR3 DNA reads TGTGCCAGCAGCCCTTCGGGGGCGGCGGGCTATATGGCTGAAGCTTTCTTT. Encoded protein: CASSPSGAAGYMAEAFF.

This clonotype was counted ten times or more. The genes are TRBV19 and TRBJ1-5; the match to TRBD1 covers 7 bases. Germline CDR1 LNHDA, CDR2 SQIVND (reference sequence). The CDR3 runs 14 residues. J was trimmed by 7 bases and V by 6 bases; bases with no gene match: 9. The CDR3 DNA reads TGTGCCAGTAGCCTGACAGGGAATAAACAGCCCCAGCATTTT. Translation: CASSLTGNKQPQHF.

This clonotype has only a few counts. The CDR3 spells CASSEYGVFGTDTQYF. CDR3 bases: TGTGCCAGCAGTGAATATGGGGTCTTTGGCACAGATACGCAGTATTTT. V gene TRBV25-1 combines with J gene TRBJ2-3, with no clear D. The CDR3 is made up of 16 amino acids. The germline CDR1 and CDR2 sequences are MGHDK and SYGVNS. V was pared by 0 bases and J by 1 base, with 11 bases between.

In its sample, this clonotype was seen a few times. The rearrangement links TRBV7-9 to TRBJ1-4; 9 nucleotides align to TRBD1. Germline V gene lookup returns CDR1 SEHNR and CDR2 FQNEAQ (reference sequence). The CDR3 totals 16 residues. The V segment lost 0 bases and the J segment 2 bases; nucleotides outside the gene matches: 1. This CDR3 is CASSLADRGTNEKLFF. Here the CDR3 DNA reads TGTGCCAGCAGCTTAGCTGACAGGGGGACTAATGAAAAACTGTTTTTT.

This clonotype has at least ten counts. This rearrangement joins TRBV7-9 to TRBJ1-1; TRBD1 might be the D (6 bases). The V end was cut by 3 bases, the J end by 1 base, with 9 bases between. Germline V gene lookup returns CDR1 SEHNR and CDR2 FQNEAQ (reference sequence). CDR3 size: 14 residues. The CDR3 loop is CASSFPTGNTEAFF. The CDR3 DNA reads as TGTGCCAGCAGCTTCCCGACAGGGAACACTGAAGCTTTCTTT.

To note about this clonotype: A much larger clone lies a single base off, so this may be a read error. The conserved final phenylalanine or tryptophan is absent from the CDR3, which likely points to a read error. V usage is TRBV5-6 and J usage is TRBJ1-1, with TRBD1 matching 8 bases. The CDR3 spans 15 residues. Germline-derived CDR1 and CDR2 are SGHDT and YYEEEE. J gave up 1 base and V 0 bases, and 2 bases lay outside the gene matches. CDR3 DNA sequence: TGTGCCAGCAGCTTGGAGGACAGGGAGAACACTGAAGCTTTCCTT. Translating gives CASSLEDRENTEAFL.

This clonotype occurred a few times. V gene TRBV7-9 combines with J gene TRBJ2-7, with D unclear. With 1 base removed from V and 2 bases from J, the gap between germline ends came to 9 bases. The CDR3 is 14 amino acids. The germline V gene encodes CDR1 SEHNR and CDR2 FQNEAQ (reference sequence). The CDR3 DNA is TGTGCCAGCAGCTTAGTAGGTCAAACCTACGAGCAGTACTTC. Its translation is CASSLVGQTYEQYF.

J is TRBJ1-5 and V is TRBV4-3; D perhaps matches TRBD1 (6 bases). This CDR3 has 16 amino acids. CDR1 and CDR2 from the germline V gene are LGHNA and YSLEER. Trimming removed 0 bases from V and 3 bases from J, with 12 bases in between. CDR3: CASSQDRGGYNQPQHF. The CDR3 bases are TGCGCCAGCAGCCAAGATCGGGGGGGCTACAATCAGCCCCAGCATTTT.

Ten or more counts support this clonotype. This chain connects TRBV7-2 to TRBJ1-2; 12 bases line up with TRBD1. Germline loops: CDR1 SGHTA, CDR2 FQGNSA. The length of the CDR3 is 17 residues. Trimming cost V 3 bases and J 1 base; bases outside gene matches: 6. CDR3 DNA: TGTGCCAGCAGCTTTCGGGACAGGGGGCCTCTTAACTATGGCTACACCTTC. It specifies CASSFRDRGPLNYGYTF.

Regarding this clonotype: This CDR3 is missing its conserved last phenylalanine or tryptophan, likely due to a read error. This chain uses TRBV7-9 with TRBJ1-1; possibly TRBD1 for D (6 bases). Germline V lookup: CDR1 SEHNR, CDR2 FQNEAQ (reference sequence). The CDR3 sequence is 13 residues long. Trimming shortened V by 10 bases and J by 4 bases, and 16 bases separated the two germline ends. CDR3 nucleotide sequence: TGTGCCAACTCCAGGGACATCAGCACTGAAGCTTTCTCT. Its protein product is CANSRDISTEAFS.

To note about this clonotype: A junction end diverges from the germline sequence, so it may reflect a read error. This rearrangement joins TRBV7-2 to TRBJ2-3; perhaps TRBD2 as D (5 bases). CDR1 and CDR2 from the germline V gene are SGHTA and FQGNSA. The CDR3 is made up of 13 amino acids. The chain's CDR3 is CAGSPTSGGTQYF. CDR3 sequence (DNA): TGTGCCGGCAGCCCAACATCCGGAGGTACGCAGTATTTT.

At least ten counts were recorded for this clonotype. V usage is TRBV30 and J usage is TRBJ2-3, with 12 positions matching TRBD2. The CDR3 is made up of 14 amino acids. Germline V gives CDR1 GTSNPN, CDR2 SVGIG (reference sequence). The ends lost 2 bases at V and 3 bases at J; junction bases unmatched: 0. CDR3 in amino acids: CAWSLAGGTDTQYF. In nucleotides, the CDR3 is TGTGCCTGGAGTCTAGCGGGGGGGACAGATACGCAGTATTTT. Full variable domain (outside the CDR3, taken from reference TRBV30 and TRBJ2-3): SQTIHQWPATLVQPVGSPLSLECTVEGTSNPNLYWYRQAAGRGLQLLFYSVGIGQISSEVPQNLSASRPQDRQFILSSKKLLLSDSGFYLCAWSLAGGTDTQYFGPGTRLTVL.

This clonotype was seen a handful of times. The V and J genes are TRBV7-6 and TRBJ2-2; tentatively, D is TRBD2 (5 bases). Trimming removed 7 bases at V and 1 base at J, with 16 bases between. The CDR3 loop spans 16 amino acids. Germline CDR1 reads SGHVS; CDR2 reads FNYEAQ. DNA of the CDR3: TGTGCCAGCACCCCAGGACCGGGGTTGAACACCGGGGAGCTGTTTTTT. Translation gives CASTPGPGLNTGELFF. Full variable domain (outside the CDR3, taken from reference TRBV7-6 and TRBJ2-2): GAGVSQSPRYKVTKRGQDVALRCDPISGHVSLYWYRQALGQGPEFLTYFNYEAQQDKSGLPNDRFSAERPEGSISTLTIQRTEQRDSAMYRCASTPGPGLNTGELFFGEGSRLTVL.

This clonotype was found a few times. A much larger clone lies a single base off, so this may be a read error. The J gene is TRBJ2-7, the V gene TRBV7-9; possible D gene TRBD1, 5 bases. The CDR3 sequence is 15 residues long. Germline values: CDR1 SEHNR, CDR2 FQNEAQ (reference sequence). The DNA for the CDR3 is TGTGCCAGCAGCTTAAGCCAGGGTAGTTGGTACGGGCAGTACTTC. Protein: CASSLSQGSWYGQYF. The full variable domain, with the rest looked up from reference TRBV7-9 and TRBJ2-7, is DTGVSQNPRHKITKRGQNVTFRCDPISEHNRLYWYRQTLGQGPEFLTYFQNEAQLEKSRLLSDRFSAERPKGSFSTLEIQRTEQGDSAMYLCASSLSQGSWYGQYFGPGTRLTVT.

The rearrangement uses TRBV7-3 and TRBJ2-5; possible D gene TRBD1, 6 bases. Trimming shortened V by 4 bases and J by 5 bases, and 17 bases separated the two germline ends. The CDR3 totals 15 residues. Germline V gives CDR1 SGHTA, CDR2 FQGTGA. The DNA of the CDR3 is TGTGCCAGCAGCTCAACGATCCAGGGGCGGGAGACCCAGTACTTC. It specifies CASSSTIQGRETQYF.

V usage is TRBV6-5 and J usage is TRBJ1-5, with 7 bases fitting TRBD1. The CDR3 length is 18 residues. V shed 6 bases and J 2 bases; nucleotides not matched to a gene: 16. From germline, CDR1 is MNHEY and CDR2 SVGAGI. The CDR3 DNA reads TGTGCCAGCAGGCCCGGGACAGCCCAGGGTGGGGGCAATCAGCCCCAGCATTTT. Protein: CASRPGTAQGGGNQPQHF.

This clonotype was found a few times. The chain uses TRBV6-2 or TRBV6-3 and TRBJ2-1; 9 nucleotides agree with TRBD1. Unmatched junction bases numbered 3, after V lost 0 bases and J lost 3 bases. The CDR3 spans 16 residues. The germline V gene encodes CDR1 MNHEY and CDR2 SVGEGT. The CDR3 DNA reads as TGTGCCAGCAGTTACTCGACAGGGGGGAACTACAATGAGCAGTTCTTC. Its translation is CASSYSTGGNYNEQFF.

This clonotype was detected only a few times. The rearrangement links TRBV7-9 to TRBJ2-1, with TRBD2 matching over 9 bases. Trimming removed 1 base from V and 8 bases from J; junction bases left unmatched: 9. CDR1 and CDR2 (germline): SEHNR, FQNEAQ (reference sequence). There are 16 residues in the CDR3. Here the CDR3 DNA reads TGTGCCAGCAGCTTAGGTCTTAGCGGGAGTATGGATGAGCAGTTCTTC. It yields the protein CASSLGLSGSMDEQFF.

This clonotype was seen at least ten times. The chain carries TRBV9 and TRBJ1-1; no definite D call. CDR3 length: 15 residues. V lost 0 bases and J lost 4, with 13 bases in between. Germline V gene sequence: CDR1 SGDLS, CDR2 YYNGEE. CDR3 amino acids: CASSVDLDSSTEAFF. Here the CDR3 DNA reads TGTGCCAGCAGCGTAGATCTGGATTCAAGCACTGAAGCTTTCTTT. The entire variable domain, with the rest obtained from reference TRBV9 and TRBJ1-1, is as follows: DSGVTQTPKHLITATGQRVTLRCSPRSGDLSVYWYQQSLDQGLQFLIQYYNGEERAKGNILERFSAQQFPDLHSELNLSSLELGDSALYFCASSVDLDSSTEAFFGQGTRLTVV.

This clonotype showed up many times. This sequence joins TRBV27 and TRBJ1-1; TRBD1 agrees at 7 bases. CDR3 length equals 15 residues. Germline loops: CDR1 MNHEY, CDR2 SMNVEV (reference sequence). V trimming: 1 base; J trimming: 3 bases; junction bases outside the gene matches: 5. CDR3 residues: CASSLWKGAHTEAFF. The CDR3 region has the DNA TGTGCCAGCAGTTTATGGAAGGGGGCGCACACTGAAGCTTTCTTT.

This clonotype was seen repeatedly, ten times or more. The chain is built from TRBV7-2 and TRBJ1-1; D gene unclear. The germline V gene has CDR1 SGHTA and CDR2 FQGNSA. The CDR3 loop spans 17 amino acids. V was pared by 6 bases and J by 0 bases, with 20 bases between. The CDR3 DNA is TGTGCCAGCAGGATTAGTTCCGTTGTGGGCATGAACACTGAAGCTTTCTTT. Residues: CASRISSVVGMNTEAFF.

By proportion, this clonotype is medium-sized. V is TRBV29-1 and J is TRBJ1-3; the D gene is possibly TRBD1 (5 bases). This CDR3 region has 15 residues. Trimming pared 3 bases from V and 4 bases from J, leaving 16 bases between. Germline lookup yields CDR1 SQVTM and CDR2 ANQGSEA. The CDR3: CSVDSGRGGGNTIYF. CDR3 in DNA: TGCAGCGTTGATTCGGGACGAGGAGGAGGAAACACCATATATTTT.

The chain is built from TRBV4-1 and TRBJ2-2; D not certain. CDR3 length: 13 residues. Trimming removed 2 bases from V and 10 bases from J, with 11 bases in between. Germline CDR1 is MGHRA and CDR2 is YSYEKL. CDR3 residues: CASSQFKGPELFF. The CDR3 DNA follows: TGCGCCAGCAGCCAATTCAAAGGGCCGGAGCTGTTTTTT.

This clonotype was recorded a few times. The chain combines TRBV27 with TRBJ1-1; tentative D call: TRBD1 (5 bases). The CDR3 contains 15 residues. In germline, CDR1 is MNHEY, CDR2 SMNVEV (reference sequence). Trimming shortened V by 5 bases and J by 6 bases, and 19 bases separated the two germline ends. Written as DNA, the CDR3 is TGTGCCAGCAGTCCAAGCACGTCCGGGGACGCTGAAGCTTTCTTT. Translation: CASSPSTSGDAEAFF.

V gene TRBV4-1 combines with J gene TRBJ2-3; D is tentatively TRBD1 or TRBD2 (5 bases each). V lost 4 bases, J lost 2 bases, and 16 bases lay in between. Germline values: CDR1 MGHRA, CDR2 YSYEKL. The CDR3 length is 16 residues. The CDR3 here is CASSPWAGAFTDTQYF. The CDR3 nucleotides read TGCGCCAGCAGCCCCTGGGCCGGGGCCTTCACAGATACGCAGTATTTT.